The sequence of this T cell receptor (beta chain) was determined in a study of shared clonotypes between healthy human individuals. The study, taken as a whole, reports: Relative to memory subsets, naive subsets generally showed larger estimated richness.

In the original processing: ImmunoSEQ yielded junction-only sequences lacking quality scores, so filtering differed. Only in-frame clones appear in the TCRdb table, and some are missing; sequencing was by immunoSEQ multiplex PCR. V, J and clone size are taken as reported in that table, and D and trimming were inferred from the DNA itself. The sample comprises 1,500,000 or so clones, 98% to 99% of which are singletons, and roughly 0.35% rests with the top ten. Germline CDR1 is LNHNV and CDR2 is YYDKDF (reference sequence). CDR3 length equals 15 residues. V lost 1 base and J lost 0, with 10 bases in between. A word on this clone: Its target is unknown.

The rearrangement links TRBV15 to TRBJ2-7; perhaps TRBD2 as D (5 bases). The clonotype was recovered from a man aged 30 to 39 in good health. The specimen sequenced was naive CD4+ T cells sorted from blood. The subset denotes: CD45RA+ positively selected. CDR3 sequence: CATSRAAGPSYEQYF. The CDR3 nucleotides are TGTGCCACCAGCAGAGCGGCGGGCCCCTCCTACGAGCAGTACTTC.